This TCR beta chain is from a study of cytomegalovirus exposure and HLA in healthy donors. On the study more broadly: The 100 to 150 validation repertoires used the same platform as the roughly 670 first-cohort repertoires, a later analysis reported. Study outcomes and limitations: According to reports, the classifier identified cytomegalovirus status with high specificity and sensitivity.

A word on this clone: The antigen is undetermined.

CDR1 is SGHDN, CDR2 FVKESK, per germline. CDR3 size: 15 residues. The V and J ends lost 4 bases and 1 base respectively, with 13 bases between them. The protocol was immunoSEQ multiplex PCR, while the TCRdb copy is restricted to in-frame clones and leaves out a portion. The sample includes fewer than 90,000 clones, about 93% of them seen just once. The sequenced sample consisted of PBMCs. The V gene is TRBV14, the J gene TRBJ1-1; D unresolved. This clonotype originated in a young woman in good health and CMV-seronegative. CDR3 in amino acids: CASSLTRSKNTEAFF. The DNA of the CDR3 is TGTGCCAGCAGCCTGACGCGGAGTAAGAACACTGAAGCTTTCTTT.